This passage covers 14 T cell receptor beta chains from one sample sequenced in a study of blood T cell repertoires in COVID-19. This table comes from immunoSEQ multiplex PCR, and its TCRdb copy is limited to in-frame clones, with some not included. The table has fewer than 60,000 clones, around 89% seen once. The sequencing input was peripheral blood. Receptor source: a human donor in a cohort sampled during active COVID-19.

The chain combines TRBV2 with TRBJ2-2; 7 bases are shared with TRBD1. V dropped 8 bases and J dropped 4; count of bases not matched to a gene: 10. CDR3 length: 15 amino acids. Germline-derived CDR1 and CDR2 are SNHLY and FYNNEI. The CDR3 coding sequence is TGTGCCAGCGGAAGAGGACAGGATCGCACCGGGGAGCTGTTTTTT. Its protein product is CASGRGQDRTGELFF.

The chain joins TRBV7-2 to TRBJ2-3, with TRBD1 matching over 10 bases. The CDR3 extends over 17 amino acids. V lost 4 bases, J lost 2 bases, and 9 bases stayed unmatched. Germline lookup yields CDR1 SGHTA and CDR2 FQGNSA. CDR3 region: CASSSRSDRGYTDTQYF. The CDR3 DNA follows: TGTGCCAGCAGCTCTCGGTCGGACAGGGGGTACACAGATACGCAGTATTTT. The variable domain in full, completed from reference TRBV7-2 and TRBJ2-3, reads GAGVSQSPSNKVTEKGKDVELRCDPISGHTALYWYRQSLGQGLEFLIYFQGNSAPDKSGLPSDRFSAERTGGSVSTLTIQRTQQEDSAVYLCASSSRSDRGYTDTQYFGPGTRLTVL.

The V call is TRBV9, the J call TRBJ1-3; weak D call: TRBD1 (5 bases). The CDR3 runs to 16 residues. Trimming shortened V by 0 bases and J by 0 bases, and 10 bases separated the two germline ends. Per germline, CDR1 SGDLS and CDR2 YYNGEE. CDR3 loop: CASSVGGLPSGNTIYF. Here the CDR3 DNA reads TGTGCCAGCAGCGTAGGGGGCTTACCCTCTGGAAACACCATATATTTT.

This chain uses TRBV9 with TRBJ2-5; 8 bases align to TRBD2. This CDR3 has 18 amino acids. Trimming took 3 bases from V and 1 from J; bases not matched to a gene: 14. Germline assignment: CDR1 SGDLS and CDR2 YYNGEE. The CDR3 region is CASSEGVGGLVPQETQYF. DNA for the CDR3: TGTGCCAGCAGCGAGGGGGTAGGGGGACTAGTACCCCAAGAGACCCAGTACTTC.

CDR3 coding DNA: TGTGCCAGCTCACCCGACAGAGACCCAAACACCATATATTTT. Its protein is CASSPDRDPNTIYF. V gene TRBV18 combines with J gene TRBJ1-3; tentative D call: TRBD1 (5 bases). The V gene's germline CDR1 is KGHSH and CDR2 LQKENI. With 3 bases removed from V and 6 bases from J, the gap between germline ends came to 12 bases. This CDR3 is 14 amino acids long.

The chain employs TRBV7-2 and TRBJ2-5; the match to TRBD2 covers 8 bases. CDR1 is SGHTA, CDR2 FQGNSA, per germline. J was trimmed by 7 bases and V by 5 bases; bases with no gene match: 18. This CDR3 is built from 17 residues. CDR3 region: CASSPRGASGLLGTQYF. The CDR3 nucleotides read TGTGCCAGCAGCCCCAGGGGCGCTAGCGGGCTCTTGGGGACCCAGTACTTC.

The V and J genes are TRBV15 and TRBJ1-4; 7 bases align to TRBD1. The CDR3 length is 16 residues. Trimming cost V 3 bases and J 4 bases; bases outside gene matches: 8. Germline-derived CDR1 and CDR2 are LNHNV and YYDKDF (reference sequence). The CDR3 nucleotides are TGTGCCACCAGCAGCTTAACGGACAGGAATAATGAAAAACTGTTTTTT. It encodes CATSSLTDRNNEKLFF.

The chain combines TRBV6-2 or TRBV6-3 with TRBJ2-5; D not certain. With 6 bases removed from V and 4 bases from J, the gap between germline ends came to 15 bases. CDR3 length: 14 amino acids. Germline V CDR1 and CDR2: MNHEY, SVGEGT. Here the CDR3 reads CASSLLVVRETQYF. In DNA, the CDR3 is TGTGCCAGCAGCCTCCTCGTCGTCCGAGAGACCCAGTACTTC.

V is TRBV27 and J is TRBJ1-1, with D unclear. This CDR3 is built from 14 residues. CDR1 and CDR2 (germline): MNHEY, SMNVEV (reference sequence). Trimming shortened V by 3 bases and J by 0 bases, and 8 bases separated the two germline ends. The CDR3 reads CASSFAGLNTEAFF. CDR3 coding DNA: TGTGCCAGCAGTTTCGCGGGGTTGAACACTGAAGCTTTCTTT.

V is TRBV15 and J is TRBJ2-3, with TRBD1 as a possible D gene (6 bases). Per the germline V gene, CDR1 is LNHNV and CDR2 is YYDKDF (reference sequence). Trimming removed 5 bases at V and 4 bases at J, with 16 bases between. The CDR3 has 15 residues. This chain's CDR3 is CATSREGGAADTQYF. CDR3 nucleotide sequence: TGTGCCACCAGCCGGGAAGGGGGAGCGGCAGATACGCAGTATTTT.

V usage is TRBV6-5 and J usage is TRBJ1-5, with 8 bases that match TRBD1. This CDR3 region has 15 residues. Trimming at V came to 4 bases and at J to 4 bases, leaving 6 bases not matched to a gene. In germline, CDR1 is MNHEY, CDR2 SVGAGI. The DNA for the CDR3 is TGTGCCAGCAGTTTCCGGACAGGGAAAAATCAGCCCCAGCATTTT. Its protein is CASSFRTGKNQPQHF.

A note on this clone: The identical CDR3 is also encoded by other nucleotide sequences in the sample. This sequence joins TRBV18 and TRBJ1-2; 11 bases align to TRBD1. Germline assignment: CDR1 KGHSH and CDR2 LQKENI. V lost 6 bases to trimming and J lost 4 bases; unmatched junction nucleotides: 7. The CDR3 extends over 15 amino acids. CDR3 region: CASSLGQGASYGYTF. Written as DNA, the CDR3 is TGTGCCAGCTCCTTAGGACAGGGGGCCAGCTATGGCTACACCTTC.

The gene calls are TRBV27 and TRBJ2-7; 11 positions agree with TRBD2. The CDR3 runs 14 residues. Per germline, CDR1 MNHEY and CDR2 SMNVEV (reference sequence). The V and J ends lost 11 bases and 3 bases, in that order; junction bases with no gene match: 9. CDR3 residues: CASRKLAGVYEQYF. CDR3 sequence (DNA): TGTGCCTCCCGAAAACTAGCGGGGGTCTACGAGCAGTACTTC.

The rearrangement links TRBV5-4 to TRBJ1-6; 8 bases align to TRBD1. The germline V gene encodes CDR1 SGHNT and CDR2 YYREEE (reference sequence). The CDR3 is 14 residues long. V shed 4 bases, J shed 10 bases, and the junction held 7 bases outside the gene matches. The CDR3 loop reads CASSVPGQDSPLHF. The CDR3 nucleotides are TGTGCCAGCAGCGTCCCGGGACAGGACTCACCCCTCCACTTT.